A selection of T cell receptor beta chains follows, all from one sample in a study of T cell responses to AZD1222 COVID-19 vaccine. Measured with immunoSEQ multiplex PCR; TCRdb has only the in-frame clones, and not every one. The table includes 150,000 or so clones, 90% to 95% detected once. This specimen was peripheral blood, taken on day 0 of MenACWY control vaccination. All receptors come from an adult in good health. Both conserved end residues are part of each CDR3. The D gene is left open where the match is weak. Clone size, where shown, is once, few, many, or a class for clones that have expanded.

abundance	v_gene	j_gene	d_gene	CDR3aa	CDR3nt
.	TRBV5-8	TRBJ1-6	.	CASSLIGSPLHF	TGTGCCAGCAGCTTGATTGGTTCACCCCTCCACTTT
.	TRBV19	TRBJ2-3	.	CASSAPPASTDTQYF	TGTGCCAGTAGTGCCCCCCCCGCGTCGACAGATACGCAGTATTTT
.	TRBV24-1	TRBJ2-7	.	CATGSAGKSYEQYF	TGTGCCACGGGGTCGGCGGGGAAGAGCTACGAGCAGTACTTC
.	TRBV11-3	TRBJ2-3	TRBD1	CASSLSGQLTDTQYF	TGTGCCAGCAGCTTGTCGGGACAGCTCACAGATACGCAGTATTTT
once	TRBV7-3	TRBJ2-7	.	CASSLQGPESSYEQYF	TGTGCCAGCAGCTTACAAGGTCCTGAAAGCTCCTACGAGCAGTACTTC
once	TRBV5-6	TRBJ1-3	.	CASSTRTALYSGNTIYF	TGTGCCAGCAGCACTCGGACAGCTCTTTACTCTGGAAACACCATATATTTT
once	TRBV4-1	TRBJ1-5	.	CASSQASGYGNQPQHF	TGCGCCAGCAGCCAGGCCTCAGGGTACGGCAATCAGCCCCAGCATTTT
.	TRBV5-1	TRBJ1-2	TRBD1	CASSSSDRGIYGYTF	TGCGCCAGCAGCAGCTCGGACAGGGGAATATATGGCTACACCTTC
.	TRBV10-3	TRBJ1-6	.	CAVRDTNSPLHF	TGTGCAGTCAGGGATACCAATTCACCCCTCCACTTT
once	TRBV7-2	TRBJ1-2	TRBD1	CASSLGLWQGAGGYTF	TGTGCCAGCAGCTTAGGTTTATGGCAGGGGGCCGGGGGCTACACCTTC
.	TRBV9	TRBJ1-1	.	CASSVAPGGGNTEAFF	TGTGCCAGCAGCGTAGCCCCCGGAGGGGGGAACACTGAAGCTTTCTTT
.	TRBV6-5	TRBJ1-1	.	CASSSVLDRMNTEAFF	TGTGCCAGCAGTTCCGTCCTTGACAGAATGAACACTGAAGCTTTCTTT
.	TRBV7-3	TRBJ2-5	TRBD1	CASSPGQGETQYF	TGTGCCAGCAGCCCGGGACAGGGAGAGACCCAGTACTTC